This TCR beta chain was sequenced during a study of Graves' ophthalmopathy and Graves' hyperthyroidism. The germline CDR1 and CDR2 sequences are MNHEY and SVGAGI. Trimming removed 4 bases from V and 3 bases from J; junction bases left unmatched: 8. CDR3 length: 15 amino acids. TCR beta CDR3 regions were amplified from RNA transcripts. HTBI-primed first-round RT-PCR preceded second-round multiplex PCR. TCRdb passed the multiplex PCR reads through MiXCR, listing each CDR3 protein once. The repertoire holds approximately 160,000 distinct CDR3 sequences, with under 45% as singletons. V usage is TRBV6-5 and J usage is TRBJ2-7; 8 bases are a match to TRBD2. The source material was peripheral blood. This receptor was taken from a young man with Graves' ophthalmopathy. The CDR3 is CASSSRGRGGYEQYF. The CDR3 nucleotides are TGTGCCAGCAGTTCCCGCGGCCGGGGGGGCTACGAGCAGTACTTC.